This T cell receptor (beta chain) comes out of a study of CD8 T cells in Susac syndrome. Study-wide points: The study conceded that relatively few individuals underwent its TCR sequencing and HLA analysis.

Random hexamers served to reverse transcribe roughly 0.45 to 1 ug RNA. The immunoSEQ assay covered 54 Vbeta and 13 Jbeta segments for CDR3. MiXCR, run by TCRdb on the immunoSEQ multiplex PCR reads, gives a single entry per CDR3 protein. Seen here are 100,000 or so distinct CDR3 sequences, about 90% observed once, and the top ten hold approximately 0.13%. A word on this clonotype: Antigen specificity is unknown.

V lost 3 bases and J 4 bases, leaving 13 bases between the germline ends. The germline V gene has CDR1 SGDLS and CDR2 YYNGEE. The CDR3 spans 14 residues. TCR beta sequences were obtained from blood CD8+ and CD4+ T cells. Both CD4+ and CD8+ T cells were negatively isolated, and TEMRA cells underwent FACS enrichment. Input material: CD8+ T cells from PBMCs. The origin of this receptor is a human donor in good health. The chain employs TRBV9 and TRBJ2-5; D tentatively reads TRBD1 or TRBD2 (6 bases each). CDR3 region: CASSEGGGRETQYF. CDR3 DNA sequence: TGTGCCAGCAGCGAGGGGGGCGGGCGAGAGACCCAGTACTTC. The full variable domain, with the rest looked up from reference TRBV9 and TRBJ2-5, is DSGVTQTPKHLITATGQRVTLRCSPRSGDLSVYWYQQSLDQGLQFLIQYYNGEERAKGNILERFSAQQFPDLHSELNLSSLELGDSALYFCASSEGGGRETQYFGPGTRLLVL.